A selection of T cell receptor beta chains follows, all from one sample in a study of memory CD4+ T cells and cytomegalovirus serostatus. Clones were read by immunoSEQ multiplex PCR, and TCRdb kept only the in-frame ones, dropping some. The repertoire has about 41,000 clones, 70% to 80% of them found once; the top ten carry 0.65% to 0.85%. The sample consisted of memory CD4+ T cells from blood. All receptors derive from an adult in good health and CMV-seronegative. CDR3s include the opening cysteine and the closing phenylalanine or tryptophan. The D gene is left open where the match is weak. Only part of the rows carry a size: once, few, many, or a class if the clone is expanded.

CDR3 DNA: TGTGCCAGCAGCCAAGTGCCCCGTTCTGGGTACACCTTC
CDR3 protein: CASSQVPRSGYTF
V gene: TRBV14
clone size: once
D gene: .
J gene: TRBJ1-2

CDR3 DNA: TGCGCCAGCAGCTTGTCGACCCCTAATTCACCCCTCCACTTT
CDR3 protein: CASSLSTPNSPLHF
V gene: TRBV5-1
clone size: .
D gene: .
J gene: TRBJ1-6

CDR3 DNA: TGTGCCAGCAGTGAAGCGCCGGGGGGAAATTGGGAAAAACTGTTTTTT
CDR3 protein: CASSEAPGGNWEKLFF
V gene: TRBV6-1
clone size: .
D gene: .
J gene: TRBJ1-4

CDR3 DNA: TGTGCCAGCAGCTTTCGGGGGGCCATCGCAGATACGCAGTATTTT
CDR3 protein: CASSFRGAIADTQYF
V gene: TRBV5-5
clone size: .
D gene: .
J gene: TRBJ2-3

CDR3 DNA: TGCGCCAGCAGCCCCAGGGTTTGCTCCTATAATTCACCCCTCCACTTT
CDR3 protein: CASSPRVCSYNSPLHF
V gene: TRBV23-1
clone size: .
D gene: .
J gene: TRBJ1-6

CDR3 DNA: TGTGCCAGCAGCTCAGTGACGGGCTCACCCCTCCACTTT
CDR3 protein: CASSSVTGSPLHF
V gene: TRBV7-3
clone size: .
D gene: .
J gene: TRBJ1-6

CDR3 DNA: TGTGCCAGCTCCGTGAGTGGCGCCGCCGATAATTCACCCCTCCACTTT
CDR3 protein: CASSVSGAADNSPLHF
V gene: TRBV18
clone size: .
D gene: .
J gene: TRBJ1-6

CDR3 DNA: TGCGCCAGCAGACGGGATGGCAGGATGGTCACTGAAGCTTTCTTT
CDR3 protein: CASRRDGRMVTEAFF
V gene: TRBV5-1
clone size: .
D gene: .
J gene: TRBJ1-1

CDR3 DNA: TGTGCCAGCTCACAAGCAGGGGGCGAACCACCCCTCCACTTT
CDR3 protein: CASSQAGGEPPLHF
V gene: TRBV18
clone size: .
D gene: TRBD1
J gene: TRBJ1-6

CDR3 DNA: TGTGCCAGCAGTCCCCGGATAGCGGGGGCTACCTACGAGCAGTACTTC
CDR3 protein: CASSPRIAGATYEQYF
V gene: TRBV27
clone size: .
D gene: TRBD2
J gene: TRBJ2-7

CDR3 DNA: TGTGCCAGCAGTACAGGGATGAGTCAGCCCCAGCATTTT
CDR3 protein: CASSTGMSQPQHF
V gene: TRBV2
clone size: .
D gene: .
J gene: TRBJ1-5

CDR3 DNA: TGTGCCAGCAGTCTTCGCGCCGGCTTCGGGTATGGCTACACCTTC
CDR3 protein: CASSLRAGFGYGYTF
V gene: TRBV27
clone size: few
D gene: .
J gene: TRBJ1-2

CDR3 DNA: TGTGCCAGCAGCCTGAGGTACGACTCCAATGAGCAGTTCTTC
CDR3 protein: CASSLRYDSNEQFF
V gene: TRBV7-2
clone size: .
D gene: .
J gene: TRBJ2-1

CDR3 DNA: TGTGCCAGCAGCTTAGGCGGGGATGGGCAGCCCCAGCATTTT
CDR3 protein: CASSLGGDGQPQHF
V gene: TRBV13
clone size: .
D gene: .
J gene: TRBJ1-5

CDR3 DNA: TGTGCCATCAGTAGCATACAAGGAGAACGTACTGAAGCTTTCTTT
CDR3 protein: CAISSIQGERTEAFF
V gene: TRBV10-3
clone size: once
D gene: .
J gene: TRBJ1-1

CDR3 DNA: TGTGCCAGCAGCGACCGCATAACTAGCGGGGTTCCCCTGGCCCAGTACTTC
CDR3 protein: CASSDRITSGVPLAQYF
V gene: TRBV7-8
clone size: .
D gene: TRBD2
J gene: TRBJ2-5

CDR3 DNA: TGTGCCAGCACGGGGGGGCCCAACAATGAGCAGTTCTTC
CDR3 protein: CASTGGPNNEQFF
V gene: TRBV2
clone size: .
D gene: TRBD2
J gene: TRBJ2-1

CDR3 DNA: TGTGCCAGCAGTTATGACGGGGGTAGCAATCAGCCCCAGCATTTT
CDR3 protein: CASSYDGGSNQPQHF
V gene: TRBV6-5
clone size: few
D gene: .
J gene: TRBJ1-5

CDR3 DNA: TGTGCCAGCAGCGACACGGGGGCAACTAATGAAAAACTGTTTTTT
CDR3 protein: CASSDTGATNEKLFF
V gene: TRBV5-6
clone size: once
D gene: .
J gene: TRBJ1-4

CDR3 DNA: TGCGCCAGCAGCCTTTTGACAGGCGCTACCTACGAGCAGTACTTC
CDR3 protein: CASSLLTGATYEQYF
V gene: TRBV5-1
clone size: .
D gene: .
J gene: TRBJ2-7

CDR3 DNA: TGCAGTGCGGGACACGGGGAGGAACTGTTTTTT
CDR3 protein: CSAGHGEELFF
V gene: TRBV20-1
clone size: .
D gene: .
J gene: TRBJ1-4

CDR3 DNA: TGTGCCAGCAGTTACGTTGGGGTAGGTCAGCCCCAGCATTTT
CDR3 protein: CASSYVGVGQPQHF
V gene: TRBV6-5
clone size: .
D gene: .
J gene: TRBJ1-5

CDR3 DNA: TGTGCCAGCCGGGACAGCCCCTCGACCTACAATGAGCAGTTCTTC
CDR3 protein: CASRDSPSTYNEQFF
V gene: TRBV7-3
clone size: few
D gene: TRBD1
J gene: TRBJ2-1

CDR3 DNA: TGTGCCAGCAGTGAATTCCGGTCAGGGCGTGAAAAACTGTTTTTT
CDR3 protein: CASSEFRSGREKLFF
V gene: TRBV25-1
clone size: .
D gene: .
J gene: TRBJ1-4

CDR3 DNA: TGCGCCAGCAGCTTGGGGACAGGGGGAGTTGGCTACAATGAGCAGTTCTTC
CDR3 protein: CASSLGTGGVGYNEQFF
V gene: TRBV5-1
clone size: .
D gene: TRBD1
J gene: TRBJ2-1

CDR3 DNA: TGTGCCAGCAGTGATCACCGGGAGCAGTTCTTC
CDR3 protein: CASSDHREQFF
V gene: TRBV6-1
clone size: .
D gene: .
J gene: TRBJ2-1

CDR3 DNA: TGTGCCAGCAAAACCAGACAGGGAGTCGATTCACCCCTCCACTTT
CDR3 protein: CASKTRQGVDSPLHF
V gene: TRBV7-2
clone size: .
D gene: TRBD1
J gene: TRBJ1-6

CDR3 DNA: TGTGCCTGGAGTGTACAACTGAACTATGGCTACACCTTC
CDR3 protein: CAWSVQLNYGYTF
V gene: TRBV30
clone size: .
D gene: .
J gene: TRBJ1-2

CDR3 DNA: TGTGCCAGCAGCTTACGGGGTTTTAATGAAAAACTGTTTTTT
CDR3 protein: CASSLRGFNEKLFF
V gene: TRBV7-9
clone size: .
D gene: .
J gene: TRBJ1-4

CDR3 DNA: TGTGCCAGCTCAGACGGTAGCAATCAGCCCCAGCATTTT
CDR3 protein: CASSDGSNQPQHF
V gene: TRBV18
clone size: .
D gene: .
J gene: TRBJ1-5

CDR3 DNA: TGTGCCAGCAGCGTAGTATTTCAAACTGAAGCTTTCTTT
CDR3 protein: CASSVVFQTEAFF
V gene: TRBV9
clone size: .
D gene: .
J gene: TRBJ1-1

CDR3 DNA: TGTGCCAGCAGCTTAGGAGCCTACGAGCAGTACTTC
CDR3 protein: CASSLGAYEQYF
V gene: TRBV7-9
clone size: .
D gene: .
J gene: TRBJ2-7

CDR3 DNA: TGTGCCAGCAGTCTTATGACAGCCTCTGGAAACACCATATATTTT
CDR3 protein: CASSLMTASGNTIYF
V gene: TRBV6-1
clone size: .
D gene: .
J gene: TRBJ1-3

CDR3 DNA: TGTGCCAGCAGCCTCGTATCGTGGGGGTACACCTTC
CDR3 protein: CASSLVSWGYTF
V gene: TRBV7-9
clone size: .
D gene: .
J gene: TRBJ1-2

CDR3 DNA: TGCGCCAGCAGAGTGTCGGAGGGGGTAGTCTATGGCTACACCTTC
CDR3 protein: CASRVSEGVVYGYTF
V gene: TRBV5-1
clone size: .
D gene: .
J gene: TRBJ1-2

CDR3 DNA: TGCGCCAGCAGCTGGGACGCTTACACAGATACGCAGTATTTT
CDR3 protein: CASSWDAYTDTQYF
V gene: TRBV5-1
clone size: once
D gene: .
J gene: TRBJ2-3

CDR3 DNA: TGTGCCAGCAGTTACTCCCCCGGGACCCAGGGTTATGGCTACACCTTC
CDR3 protein: CASSYSPGTQGYGYTF
V gene: TRBV6-6
clone size: .
D gene: .
J gene: TRBJ1-2

CDR3 DNA: TGTGCCAGCAGTGAAGTATTAGGGGGTCCCTACGAGCAGTACTTC
CDR3 protein: CASSEVLGGPYEQYF
V gene: TRBV2
clone size: .
D gene: .
J gene: TRBJ2-7

CDR3 DNA: TGTGCCAGCAGTGAGAACTTTGCAGATACGCAGTATTTT
CDR3 protein: CASSENFADTQYF
V gene: TRBV2
clone size: .
D gene: .
J gene: TRBJ2-3

CDR3 DNA: TGCGCCAGCAGCCAAGGGGGGGGTAACACTGAAGCTTTCTTT
CDR3 protein: CASSQGGGNTEAFF
V gene: TRBV4-1
clone size: .
D gene: .
J gene: TRBJ1-1

CDR3 DNA: TGCGCCAGCAGCGACAGGAAAAGGGGTACAATGAACACTGAAGCTTTCTTT
CDR3 protein: CASSDRKRGTMNTEAFF
V gene: TRBV4-1
clone size: .
D gene: .
J gene: TRBJ1-1

CDR3 DNA: TGTGCCAGCAGCTGGGGTGGGTCGGGAGACGGCTATGGCTACACCTTC
CDR3 protein: CASSWGGSGDGYGYTF
V gene: TRBV7-9
clone size: .
D gene: .
J gene: TRBJ1-2

CDR3 DNA: TGTGCCAGCAGCTTTCAGGGACAGAAAAACTACGAGCAGTACTTC
CDR3 protein: CASSFQGQKNYEQYF
V gene: TRBV7-6
clone size: .
D gene: TRBD1
J gene: TRBJ2-7

CDR3 DNA: TGTGCCAGCAGCAGGGAGGTTACCCGAAAGACCTATGGCTACACCTTC
CDR3 protein: CASSREVTRKTYGYTF
V gene: TRBV7-8
clone size: .
D gene: .
J gene: TRBJ1-2

CDR3 DNA: TGTGCCAGCAGTAGACTAGCGGGGGGTCCAGATACGCAGTATTTT
CDR3 protein: CASSRLAGGPDTQYF
V gene: TRBV27
clone size: .
D gene: TRBD2
J gene: TRBJ2-3

CDR3 DNA: TGTGCCAGCAGCCAGGGATTCACCGGGACAGGCATTTACGAGCAGTACTTC
CDR3 protein: CASSQGFTGTGIYEQYF
V gene: TRBV5-5
clone size: .
D gene: TRBD1
J gene: TRBJ2-7

CDR3 DNA: TGTGCCAGCAGTTACCTGGGGGGGACCTCCTACGAGCAGTACTTC
CDR3 protein: CASSYLGGTSYEQYF
V gene: TRBV6-6
clone size: .
D gene: TRBD2
J gene: TRBJ2-7

CDR3 DNA: TGCGCCAGCAGCCAAGATCGCGTTGGAGCCGCTTTCTTT
CDR3 protein: CASSQDRVGAAFF
V gene: TRBV4-1
clone size: .
D gene: .
J gene: TRBJ1-1

CDR3 DNA: TGTGCCAGCAGTGAGGGGATCGGGACGAGCGAGCAGTACTTC
CDR3 protein: CASSEGIGTSEQYF
V gene: TRBV6-4
clone size: .
D gene: .
J gene: TRBJ2-7

CDR3 DNA: TGCGCCAGCAGCTCAACACAGAACTATGGCTACACCTTC
CDR3 protein: CASSSTQNYGYTF
V gene: TRBV5-1
clone size: .
D gene: .
J gene: TRBJ1-2

CDR3 DNA: TGTGCCTGGGGCTCTGGACAGGGGACTGGAAACACCATATATTTT
CDR3 protein: CAWGSGQGTGNTIYF
V gene: TRBV30
clone size: .
D gene: TRBD1
J gene: TRBJ1-3